A selection of T cell receptor beta chains follows, all from one sample in a study of blood T cell repertoires in COVID-19. The method was immunoSEQ multiplex PCR; TCRdb's version includes in-frame clones alone and lacks a portion of them. The sample lists 120,000 to 150,000 clones; roughly four fifths were seen once. The specimen sequenced was peripheral blood. These receptors were collected from a human donor with acute or convalescent COVID-19. The donor label of this sample is uncertain. Both conserved end residues are part of each CDR3. The order of the fields is D gene, CDR3 length, V gene, J gene, clone size, CDR3 protein, CDR3 DNA. The D gene is left open where the match is weak. Size is omitted from some rows. Given values are once, few, many or a class for expanded clones.

>TRBD1|13|TRBV19|TRBJ1-2|NA
CASSRGQNYGYTF
TGTGCCAGTAGTAGGGGACAGAACTATGGCTACACCTTC
>TRBD1|12|TRBV19|TRBJ1-1|NA
CASSQGGTEAFF
TGTGCCAGTTCTCAGGGGGGCACTGAAGCTTTCTTT
>TRBD1|15|TRBV30|TRBJ1-6|NA
CAWKVPGQGESPLHF
TGTGCCTGGAAGGTTCCGGGACAGGGGGAATCACCCCTCCACTTT
>TRBD1|18|TRBV6-2/TRBV6-3|TRBJ1-5|NA
CASSYTPGTGKSNQPQHF
TGTGCCAGCAGTTACACCCCCGGGACAGGGAAGTCCAATCAGCCCCAGCATTTT
>NA|16|TRBV19|TRBJ1-1|NA
CASSTYTPGGYTEAFF
TGTGCCAGTAGTACGTATACCCCGGGGGGGTACACTGAAGCTTTCTTT
>NA|15|TRBV6-5|TRBJ1-5|few
CASSYSMAGDQPQHF
TGTGCCAGCAGTTACTCGATGGCGGGGGACCAGCCCCAGCATTTT
>TRBD1|15|TRBV5-1|TRBJ1-1|once
CASSLGSGGYAEAFF
TGCGCCAGCAGCTTGGGTTCAGGGGGTTACGCTGAAGCTTTCTTT
>NA|15|TRBV7-2|TRBJ1-1|NA
CASSLESKLNTEAFF
TGTGCCAGCAGCTTAGAGTCCAAGCTAAACACTGAAGCTTTCTTT
>TRBD1|13|TRBV19|TRBJ1-1|NA
CATTNRGSSEAFF
TGTGCCACTACTAACAGGGGTAGTTCTGAAGCTTTCTTT
>TRBD1|14|TRBV5-6|TRBJ2-3|NA
CASSLEQGTDTQYF
TGTGCCAGCAGCTTGGAACAGGGGACAGATACGCAGTATTTT
>NA|10|TRBV30|TRBJ1-3|NA
CAWSRGTIYF
TGTGCCTGGAGTAGAGGCACCATATATTTT
>NA|17|TRBV3-1/TRBV3-2|TRBJ1-3|NA
CASSQDIHDKTPNTIYF
TGTGCCAGCAGCCAAGATATCCACGACAAGACCCCAAACACCATATATTTT
>NA|13|TRBV7-9|TRBJ2-5|once
CASSFTSPAAQYF
TGTGCCAGCAGCTTCACTAGCCCAGCGGCCCAGTACTTC
>NA|13|TRBV19|TRBJ1-5|NA
CASSAGAHQPQHF
TGTGCCAGTAGTGCAGGGGCCCATCAGCCCCAGCATTTT
>NA|15|TRBV14|TRBJ1-4|NA
CASSRLGAANEKLFF
TGTGCCAGCAGCCGCCTGGGAGCGGCTAATGAAAAACTGTTTTTT
>NA|14|TRBV5-1|TRBJ1-2|NA
CASSFGGPNYGYTF
TGCGCCAGCAGCTTCGGGGGGCCTAACTATGGCTACACCTTC
>NA|13|TRBV29-1|TRBJ2-1|NA
CSVDGQKNNEQFF
TGCAGCGTTGATGGGCAGAAAAACAATGAGCAGTTCTTC
>TRBD1|13|TRBV18|TRBJ1-5|NA
CASSPDTGGSQHF
TGTGCCAGCTCACCGGATACAGGGGGTTCCCAGCATTTT
>NA|16|TRBV30|TRBJ1-4|NA
CAWSGGPSTGNEKLFF
TGTGCCTGGAGTGGGGGGCCCTCAACGGGGAATGAAAAACTGTTTTTT
>NA|13|TRBV18|TRBJ1-4|NA
CASSPGLNEKLFF
TGTGCCAGCTCACCGGGGCTAAATGAAAAACTGTTTTTT
>TRBD2|16|TRBV4-2|TRBJ2-1|NA
CASSHMTSGGGKEQFF
TGTGCCAGCAGCCACATGACTAGCGGGGGCGGGAAGGAGCAGTTCTTC
>TRBD1|13|TRBV12-3/TRBV12-4|TRBJ1-1|NA
CASSANPDREAFF
TGTGCCAGCAGTGCAAACCCGGACAGGGAAGCTTTCTTT
>NA|14|TRBV19|TRBJ1-6|NA
CASSWTESNSPLHF
TGTGCCAGTAGTTGGACAGAGAGCAATTCACCCCTCCACTTT
>NA|16|TRBV6-1|TRBJ2-3|NA
CASSESPRQAQDTQYF
TGTGCCAGCAGTGAAAGCCCCCGACAGGCACAGGATACGCAGTATTTT
>NA|14|TRBV5-1|TRBJ1-2|NA
CASSPSGTVYGYTF
TGCGCCAGCAGCCCTAGCGGGACGGTCTATGGCTACACCTTC
>TRBD1|16|TRBV5-4|TRBJ2-7|NA
CASSGSGTGSRYEQYF
TGTGCCAGCAGCGGATCCGGGACAGGGAGTCGCTACGAGCAGTACTTC
>TRBD1|17|TRBV19|TRBJ1-1|NA
CASSIWRDRTKNTEAFF
TGTGCCAGTAGTATATGGCGGGACAGAACAAAGAACACTGAAGCTTTCTTT
>TRBD2|12|TRBV12-3/TRBV12-4|TRBJ2-1|once
CASRTLGGVKFF
TGTGCCAGCAGAACCCTTGGGGGGGTAAAGTTCTTC